The 8 T cell receptor beta chains below were found in one sample sequenced in a study of T cells after yellow fever vaccination. TCRdb called the 5' RACE reads again in MiXCR, with one record for every CDR3 protein. Of roughly 140,000 distinct CDR3 sequences detected, roughly 8% appear once; the ten largest clones hold less than 0.95%. The material was CD4+ T cells sorted from PBMCs, obtained 5 days after the yellow fever booster vaccination. The receptor source for this set is a man aged 25-40 years who received the YFV17D yellow fever vaccine.

This clonotype was recorded many times. The chain links TRBV5-1 to TRBJ2-1; D may be TRBD1 (6 bases). Looked up from germline, CDR1 is SGHRS and CDR2 is YFSETQ. V was clipped by 5 bases and J by 2 bases, with 11 bases between them. The CDR3 totals 14 residues. The CDR3: CASSLGQPYNEQFF. The CDR3 DNA is TGCGCCAGCAGTCTTGGACAGCCCTACAATGAGCAGTTCTTC.

This clonotype was counted many times. The CDR3 protein is CASSPRLSSSYNEQFF. The DNA of the CDR3 is TGTGCCAGCAGCCCGCGACTCTCGAGCTCCTACAATGAGCAGTTCTTC. This chain uses TRBV11-2 with TRBJ2-1; no firm D call. The CDR3 covers 16 residues. V was trimmed by 5 bases and J by 0 bases, leaving 14 bases between them. Germline V gene data show CDR1 as SGHAT and CDR2 as FQNNGV.

This clonotype was seen at least ten times. The rearrangement uses TRBV6-9 and TRBJ2-3; 14 bases map to TRBD2. The germline V gene encodes CDR1 MNHGY and CDR2 SVAAGI. V shed 2 bases and J 2 bases; nucleotides not matched to a gene: 21. CDR3 length: 23 residues. CDR3 in amino acids: CASSYRPPTRLAGGARVTDTQYF. The CDR3 nucleotides read TGTGCCAGCAGTTATAGGCCCCCGACCCGACTAGCGGGAGGGGCTCGGGTCACAGATACGCAGTATTTT.

This clonotype was found many times. V and J are TRBV20-1 and TRBJ2-4, with D possibly TRBD1 on 5 matching bases. The CDR3 contains 16 residues. V was clipped by 0 bases and J by 1 base, with 13 bases between them. Germline V gene lookup returns CDR1 DFQATT and CDR2 SNEGSKA (reference sequence). CDR3 in DNA: TGCAGTGCTAGAGAAAATGCAGGGTGGGCCAAAAACATTCAGTACTTC. Protein sequence: CSARENAGWAKNIQYF.

The rearrangement links TRBV18 to TRBJ1-5, with 12 nucleotides matching TRBD1. The CDR3 sequence is 15 residues long. Trimming cost V 3 bases and J 6 bases; bases outside gene matches: 3. Germline V CDR1 and CDR2: KGHSH, LQKENI. CDR3 nucleotides: TGTGCCAGCTCACCGGGACAGGGGGCAGGTCAGCCCCAGCATTTT. It codes for CASSPGQGAGQPQHF.

This chain uses TRBV5-4 with TRBJ2-7; 8 bases map to TRBD2. This CDR3 spans 17 amino acids. Germline loops: CDR1 SGHNT, CDR2 YYREEE (reference sequence). V shed 1 base and J 4 bases; nucleotides not matched to a gene: 13. The CDR3 protein is CASSLRAAEREKYEQYF. The CDR3 nucleotides read TGTGCCAGCAGCTTGAGAGCAGCTGAGCGGGAGAAATACGAGCAGTACTTC.

This clonotype was seen at least ten times. A read error may produce the germline difference seen at one junction end. V is TRBV7-8 and J is TRBJ2-1, with 12 bases fitting TRBD2. The CDR3 totals 12 residues. The germline CDR1 and CDR2 sequences are SGHVS and FQNEAQ. The CDR3: CASSLSSGRARF. CDR3 coding DNA: TGTGCCAGCAGCTTATCTAGCGGGAGGGCCAGATTC.

This clonotype was detected many times. This chain joins TRBV15 and TRBJ2-7; a weak D match, TRBD2 (6 bases). The V and J ends lost 0 bases and 3 bases respectively, with 12 bases between them. The germline V gene has CDR1 LNHNV and CDR2 YYDKDF (reference sequence). The CDR3 runs 15 residues. CDR3 region: CATSRDAGNLYEQYF. The DNA for the CDR3 is TGTGCCACCAGCAGAGACGCGGGAAACCTCTACGAGCAGTACTTC.